This T cell receptor (beta chain) was observed in a study of blood T cells in healthy people across ages. Per the germline V gene, CDR1 is LGHDT and CDR2 is YNNKEL (reference sequence). This CDR3 spans 14 amino acids. Trimming pared 6 bases from V and 1 base from J, leaving 10 bases between. This clonotype was observed a handful of times. A second PCR, run for roughly 7 to 12 cycles, used a sample-barcoded 5' primer plus a J-beta primer mix. TCRdb re-derived calls from the 5' RACE reads in MiXCR, one entry per CDR3 protein. The data hold about 1,800,000 distinct CDR3 sequences, with approximately 28% observed a single time.

The sequence derives from a woman in her twenties or thirties in good health. Sequencing input: blood. The V call is TRBV3-1, the J call TRBJ2-1; D unresolved. Written as DNA, the CDR3 is TGTGCCAGCAGGCCAGCCGGTTCCTACAATGAGCAGTTCTTC. Translation gives CASRPAGSYNEQFF.